The 25 T cell receptor beta chains in this list originate from one sample, sequenced in a study of vaccination and CD4 T cells after COVID-19. The time point denotes: late sampling 161 to 241 days after vaccination in three convalescent patients. The treatment: approximately 9-day PBMC culture with coronavirus spike peptide pools or control peptides (ViraFEST assay). Their recognized antigens are unknown. Cultured CD4+ T cell DNA underwent sequencing with the Oncomine TCR Beta short-read assay. From the PCR reads, TCRdb called clonotypes with MiXCR, one entry per CDR3 protein. The sample contains about 20,000 distinct CDR3 sequences, 30% to 45% of which appear only once. The sample in question was CD4+ T cells from blood, cultured in vitro, obtained about 7 months after SARS-CoV-2 vaccination. The source of these receptors is a human donor who had recovered from COVID-19.

Details on this clonotype: At one boundary the junction diverges from the germline segment, which might be a read error. J is TRBJ1-1 and V is TRBV19; 7 nucleotides align to TRBD1. The CDR3 runs 14 residues. Germline V CDR1 and CDR2: LNHDA, SQIVND (reference sequence). The chain's CDR3 is CASSVDRVNTEAFF. The CDR3 coding sequence is TGTGCCAGTAGTGTAGACAGGGTGAACACTGAAGCTTTCTTT.

Only one count was recorded for this clonotype. The chain has TRBV2 and TRBJ2-7; 11 bases align to TRBD1. This CDR3 is built from 15 residues. Trimming at V came to 6 bases and at J to 3 bases, leaving 7 bases not matched to a gene. CDR1 and CDR2 from the germline V gene are SNHLY and FYNNEI. The CDR3 DNA reads TGTGCCAGCAGCGCGGGACAGGGGGTTTTCTACGAGCAGTACTTC. Amino acid sequence: CASSAGQGVFYEQYF. The full variable domain, completed using reference TRBV2 and TRBJ2-7, is EPEVTQTPSHQVTQMGQEVILRCVPISNHLYFYWYRQILGQKVEFLVSFYNNEISEKSEIFDDQFSVERPDGSNFTLKIRSTKLEDSAMYFCASSAGQGVFYEQYFGPGTRLTVT.

The chain couples TRBV6-1 to TRBJ2-5; 9 positions match TRBD1. The junction had 8 bases not matched to a gene; V was cut back by 0 bases and J by 3 bases. Germline CDR1 is MNHNS and CDR2 is SASEGT. The CDR3 contains 17 residues. CDR3 loop: CASSEAALRDREETQYF. DNA of the CDR3: TGTGCCAGCAGTGAAGCGGCTTTGCGGGACAGGGAAGAGACCCAGTACTTC.

This sequence joins TRBV29-1 and TRBJ2-1, with TRBD1 identical over 8 bases. CDR1 SQVTM and CDR2 ANQGSEA come from the germline V gene. With V trimmed by 6 bases and J by 4 bases, 5 bases remained unmatched. The CDR3 has 13 residues. CDR3 DNA: TGCAGCGTGGGACGGGACAGGTACAATGAGCAGTTCTTC. Translation: CSVGRDRYNEQFF.

This clonotype appeared a few times. The chain links TRBV6-5 to TRBJ1-2; 8 bases are a match to TRBD1. Germline V lookup: CDR1 MNHEY, CDR2 SVGAGI. V was pared by 4 bases and J by 2 bases, with 9 bases of the junction left unmatched. This CDR3 has 16 residues. Here the CDR3 reads CASSFGAAGGNYGYTF. CDR3 nucleotide sequence: TGTGCCAGCAGTTTCGGCGCGGCAGGGGGCAACTATGGCTACACCTTC.

This clonotype turned up a few times. The chain has TRBV24-1 and TRBJ1-5; 9 nucleotides match TRBD1. CDR1 is KGHDR, CDR2 SFDVKD, per germline. The CDR3 extends over 16 amino acids. The trim removed 5 bases at V and 5 bases at J, leaving 9 bases unmatched. Here the CDR3 reads CATSATGQGPHQPQHF. The CDR3 DNA follows: TGTGCCACCAGTGCTACCGGACAGGGGCCCCATCAGCCCCAGCATTTT.

Only a few counts were recorded for this clonotype. V usage is TRBV19 and J usage is TRBJ2-5, with D hard to call. With 7 bases removed from V and 5 bases from J, the gap between germline ends came to 17 bases. This CDR3 has 14 residues. Looked up from germline, CDR1 is LNHDA and CDR2 is SQIVND (reference sequence). CDR3 bases: TGTGCCAGTACCGCCCCCGGCCTGAAGGAGACCCAGTACTTC. It is translated as CASTAPGLKETQYF.

This CDR3 is CASSLRRLAGDTQYF. CDR3 bases: TGTGCCAGCAGCTTACGGAGACTAGCGGGAGATACGCAGTATTTT. V is TRBV7-2 and J is TRBJ2-3; 10 nucleotides align to TRBD2. V was pared by 2 bases and J by 5 bases, with 4 bases of the junction left unmatched. The CDR3 length is 15 residues. CDR1 is SGHTA and CDR2 is FQGNSA in the germline V gene.

The CDR3 nucleotides read TGCAGTGCGCCGCGGAGCTCCTACGAGCAGTACTTC. Its protein is CSAPRSSYEQYF. The chain combines TRBV20-1 with TRBJ2-7; no clear D. Germline V CDR1 and CDR2: DFQATT, SNEGSKA (reference sequence). Trimming cost V 6 bases and J 0 bases, with 9 bases left between them. CDR3 length equals 12 residues.

The V call is TRBV5-1, the J call TRBJ2-7; 9 bases align to TRBD1. Germline V gene lookup returns CDR1 SGHRS and CDR2 YFSETQ. V lost 4 bases to trimming and J lost 2 bases; unmatched junction nucleotides: 13. This CDR3 has 17 amino acids. CDR3 residues: CASSPAPGQGITYEQYF. CDR3 coding DNA: TGCGCCAGCAGCCCGGCGCCGGGACAGGGCATCACCTACGAGCAGTACTTC.

J is TRBJ1-2 and V is TRBV12-5; the D is unclear. The CDR3 sequence is 13 residues long. Trimming took off 3 bases at V and 8 bases at J, with 13 bases between the two ends. The germline V gene encodes CDR1 LGHNT and CDR2 FRNRAP. The CDR3 coding sequence is TGTGCTAGTGGTTTAGAGGCGGGGAACGGCTACACCTTC. Amino acid sequence: CASGLEAGNGYTF.

This clonotype appeared a single time. This chain joins TRBV7-2 and TRBJ2-3; 11 bases are shared with TRBD2. Germline V lookup: CDR1 SGHTA, CDR2 FQGNSA. The CDR3 runs 18 residues. V was pared by 2 bases and J by 3 bases, with 10 bases of the junction left unmatched. In DNA form, the CDR3 reads TGTGCCAGCAGCTTAAGTTTAGCGGGAGGGATTAGAACAGATACGCAGTATTTT. Protein: CASSLSLAGGIRTDTQYF.

The rearrangement links TRBV27 to TRBJ2-3; D is possibly TRBD2 (6 bases). V was cut by 5 bases and J by 2 bases, with 11 bases left in between. This CDR3 is built from 14 residues. CDR1 is MNHEY, CDR2 SMNVEV, per germline (reference sequence). As DNA, the CDR3 is TGTGCCAGCAGTCCGGGACTTAACACAGATACGCAGTATTTT. It yields the protein CASSPGLNTDTQYF.

The chain carries TRBV7-2 and TRBJ1-2, with unresolved D. The germline V and J ends were trimmed by 0 bases and 3 bases, with 11 bases remaining between them. CDR3 length: 15 residues. The germline CDR1 and CDR2 sequences are SGHTA and FQGNSA. The CDR3 region is CASSLAPDGHYGYTF. The CDR3 DNA follows: TGTGCCAGCAGCTTAGCCCCGGACGGACACTATGGCTACACCTTC.

The J gene is TRBJ2-3, the V gene TRBV20-1; 7 bases are a match to TRBD1. Germline CDR1 and CDR2: DFQATT and SNEGSKA (reference sequence). J was trimmed by 0 bases and V by 2 bases; bases with no gene match: 5. The CDR3 has 15 amino acids. This CDR3 is CSARRGQTSTDTQYF. Here the CDR3 DNA reads TGCAGTGCTAGAAGGGGACAGACTAGCACAGATACGCAGTATTTT.

This clonotype was found a few times. This chain connects TRBV6-1 to TRBJ1-1; D remains ambiguous. CDR1 and CDR2 (germline): MNHNS, SASEGT. The V end lost 7 bases, the J end lost 0 bases, and 9 bases lay between the germline ends. This CDR3 is 13 amino acids long. The chain's CDR3 is CASTQTMNTEAFF. The DNA of the CDR3 is TGTGCCAGCACCCAGACGATGAACACTGAAGCTTTCTTT.

The CDR3 DNA is TGTGCCAGCAGTCCTACCACGGGACAGGAGAGCTATGGCTACACCTTC. Protein sequence: CASSPTTGQESYGYTF. The chain has TRBV12-3 or TRBV12-4 and TRBJ1-2, with 8 bases lining up with TRBD1. With 5 bases clipped from V and 4 bases from J, the junction kept 12 bases outside the gene matches. This CDR3 has 16 residues.

The rearrangement joins TRBV12-3 or TRBV12-4 to TRBJ2-7, with 10 bases that match TRBD2. The CDR3 is 18 amino acids. Trimming cost V 0 bases and J 4 bases; bases outside gene matches: 12. The CDR3 nucleotides read TGTGCCAGCAGTTTAGCGTGGGCTAGCGGGAGTGGGGTTTACGAGCAGTACTTC. This codes for CASSLAWASGSGVYEQYF.

The count of this clonotype is one. The CDR3 DNA follows: TGTGCCAGCAATGACAGGGTTAATTCACCCCTCCACTTT. Its translation is CASNDRVNSPLHF. The chain combines TRBV12-3 or TRBV12-4 with TRBJ1-6; 7 bases map to TRBD1. V was pared by 7 bases and J by 6 bases, with 3 bases of the junction left unmatched. The CDR3 has 13 residues.

V gene TRBV7-2 combines with J gene TRBJ1-1, with a tentative D call TRBD1 (5 bases). Germline values: CDR1 SGHTA, CDR2 FQGNSA. Trimming pared 1 base from V and 1 base from J, leaving 7 bases between. This CDR3 is built from 14 residues. The CDR3 spells CASSLGGRNTEAFF. In nucleotides, the CDR3 is TGTGCCAGCAGCTTAGGGGGACGGAACACTGAAGCTTTCTTT.

In its sample, this clonotype was seen a few times. V and J are TRBV24-1 and TRBJ2-5, with D possibly TRBD1 on 8 matching bases. Germline assignment: CDR1 KGHDR and CDR2 SFDVKD. V lost 6 bases, J lost 2 bases, and 18 bases lay in between. The CDR3 loop spans 16 amino acids. CDR3 amino acids: CATSLGGDRLQETQYF. CDR3 DNA sequence: TGTGCCACCAGTTTGGGAGGGGACAGGCTTCAAGAGACCCAGTACTTC.

The chain joins TRBV10-3 to TRBJ2-7; D is uncertain. V lost 3 bases and J lost 1, with 13 bases in between. The CDR3 extends over 15 amino acids. From germline, CDR1 is ENHRY and CDR2 SYGVKD. CDR3 DNA: TGTGCCATCAGTGACGAGGTTAAAGGGTCCTACGAGCAGTACTTC. Amino acid sequence: CAISDEVKGSYEQYF.

The J gene is TRBJ2-3, the V gene TRBV7-9; 9 bases align to TRBD2. Trimming removed 4 bases from V and 6 bases from J; junction bases left unmatched: 8. Germline CDR1 is SEHNR and CDR2 is FQNEAQ (reference sequence). This CDR3 contains 15 residues. The CDR3, as DNA: TGTGCCAGCAGCTCAGGATCTAGCGGGGATGATACGCAGTATTTT. Translation: CASSSGSSGDDTQYF.

This chain uses TRBV28 with TRBJ2-5, with D perhaps matching TRBD2 (5 bases). V was clipped by 8 bases and J by 1 base, with 11 bases between them. The CDR3 totals 13 residues. CDR1 is MDHEN, CDR2 SYDVKM, per germline. Here the CDR3 reads CASARAGQETQYF. CDR3 DNA sequence: TGTGCCAGCGCGCGTGCGGGCCAAGAGACCCAGTACTTC.

This clonotype was detected only a few times. This chain joins TRBV20-1 and TRBJ2-2; no clear D gene. Per germline, CDR1 DFQATT and CDR2 SNEGSKA (reference sequence). This CDR3 spans 13 amino acids. The V end lost 5 bases, the J end lost 0 bases, and 7 bases lay between the germline ends. The CDR3 loop is CSASNANTGELFF. In nucleotides, the CDR3 is TGCAGTGCTTCCAACGCGAACACCGGGGAGCTGTTTTTT.